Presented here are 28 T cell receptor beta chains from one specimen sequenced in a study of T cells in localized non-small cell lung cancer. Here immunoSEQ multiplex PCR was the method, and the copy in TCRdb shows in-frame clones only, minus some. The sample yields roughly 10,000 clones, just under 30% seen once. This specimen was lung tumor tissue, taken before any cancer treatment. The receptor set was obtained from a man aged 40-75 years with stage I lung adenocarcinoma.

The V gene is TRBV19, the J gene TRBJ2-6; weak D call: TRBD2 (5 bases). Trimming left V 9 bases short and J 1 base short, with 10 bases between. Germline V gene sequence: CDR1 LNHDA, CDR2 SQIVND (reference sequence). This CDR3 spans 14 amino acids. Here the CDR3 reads CASYEGSGANVLTF. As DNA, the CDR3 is TGTGCCAGCTATGAGGGTTCTGGGGCCAACGTCCTGACTTTC.

The CDR3 region is CASSLSGGNSPLHF. CDR3 DNA: TGTGCCAGCAGCTTATCAGGGGGTAATTCACCCCTCCACTTT. The chain joins TRBV11-3 to TRBJ1-6; 7 positions match TRBD1. The germline V gene has CDR1 SGHNT and CDR2 YENEEA. The trim removed 2 bases at V and 6 bases at J, leaving 1 base unmatched. The CDR3 has 14 residues.

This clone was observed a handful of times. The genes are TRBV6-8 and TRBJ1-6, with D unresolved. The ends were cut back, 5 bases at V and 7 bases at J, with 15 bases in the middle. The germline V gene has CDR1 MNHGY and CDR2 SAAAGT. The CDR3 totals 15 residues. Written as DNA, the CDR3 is TGTGCCAGCAGTGATATCATCGCCCGGAATTCACCCCTCCACTTT. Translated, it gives CASSDIIARNSPLHF.

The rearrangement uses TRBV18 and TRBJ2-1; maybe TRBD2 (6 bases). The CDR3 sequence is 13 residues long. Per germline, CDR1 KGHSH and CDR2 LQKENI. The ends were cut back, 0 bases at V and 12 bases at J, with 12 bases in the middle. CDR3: CASSPPMGGRQFF. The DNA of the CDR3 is TGTGCCAGCTCACCACCGATGGGGGGAAGGCAGTTCTTC.

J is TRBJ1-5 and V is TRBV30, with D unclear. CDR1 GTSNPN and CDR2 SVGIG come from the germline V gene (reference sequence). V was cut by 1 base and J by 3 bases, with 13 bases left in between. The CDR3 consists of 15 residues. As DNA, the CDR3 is TGTGCCTGGAGTGGGGGAGGCAGTTACAATCAGCCCCAGCATTTT. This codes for CAWSGGGSYNQPQHF.

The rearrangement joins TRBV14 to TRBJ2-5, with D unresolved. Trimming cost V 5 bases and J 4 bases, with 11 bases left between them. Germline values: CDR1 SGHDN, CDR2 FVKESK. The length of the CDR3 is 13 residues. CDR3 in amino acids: CASSSTERETQYF. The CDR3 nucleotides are TGTGCCAGCAGCTCCACAGAACGAGAGACCCAGTACTTC.

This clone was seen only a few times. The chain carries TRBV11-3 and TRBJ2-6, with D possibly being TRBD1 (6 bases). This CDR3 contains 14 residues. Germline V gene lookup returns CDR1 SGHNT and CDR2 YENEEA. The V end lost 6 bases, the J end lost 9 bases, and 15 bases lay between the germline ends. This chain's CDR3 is CASRPSLTGNVLTF. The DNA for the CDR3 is TGTGCCAGCAGGCCGAGTTTGACAGGCAACGTCCTGACTTTC.

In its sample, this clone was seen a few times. CDR3: CASSILLGPQPQHF. CDR3 bases: TGTGCCAGTAGTATTCTATTAGGACCGCAGCCCCAGCATTTT. This chain joins TRBV19 and TRBJ1-5, with unresolved D. Germline CDR1 is LNHDA and CDR2 is SQIVND (reference sequence). The CDR3 covers 14 residues. The germline V and J ends were trimmed by 3 bases and 7 bases, with 13 bases remaining between them.

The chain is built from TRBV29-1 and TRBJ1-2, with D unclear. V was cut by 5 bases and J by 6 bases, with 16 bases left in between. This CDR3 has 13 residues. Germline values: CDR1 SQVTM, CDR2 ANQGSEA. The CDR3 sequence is CSVYHRSAHGYTF. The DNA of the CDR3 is TGCAGCGTTTATCACCGTAGTGCCCATGGCTACACCTTC.

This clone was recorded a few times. The CDR3: CASSTTGRVTGELFF. CDR3 nucleotides: TGTGCCAGCAGTACGACAGGGAGGGTCACCGGGGAGCTGTTTTTT. The chain employs TRBV6-8 and TRBJ2-2, with D perhaps TRBD1 or TRBD2 (7 bases each). V gave up 5 bases and J gave up 4 bases, with 14 bases separating them. The CDR3 runs to 15 residues. Looked up from germline, CDR1 is MNHGY and CDR2 is SAAAGT.

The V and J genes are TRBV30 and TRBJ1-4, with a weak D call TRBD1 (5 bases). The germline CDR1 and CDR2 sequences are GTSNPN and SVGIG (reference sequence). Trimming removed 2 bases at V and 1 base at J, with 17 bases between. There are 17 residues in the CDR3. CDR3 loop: CAWSPGRVGRTNEKLFF. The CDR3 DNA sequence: TGTGCCTGGAGTCCAGGCAGGGTGGGCCGAACTAATGAAAAACTGTTTTTT.

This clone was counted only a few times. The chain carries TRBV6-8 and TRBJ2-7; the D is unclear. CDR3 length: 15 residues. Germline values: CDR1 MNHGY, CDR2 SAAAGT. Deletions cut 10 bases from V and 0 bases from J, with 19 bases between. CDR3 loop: CAIRAQVLPSYEQYF. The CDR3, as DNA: TGTGCCATCAGAGCCCAGGTCTTGCCCTCCTACGAGCAGTACTTC.

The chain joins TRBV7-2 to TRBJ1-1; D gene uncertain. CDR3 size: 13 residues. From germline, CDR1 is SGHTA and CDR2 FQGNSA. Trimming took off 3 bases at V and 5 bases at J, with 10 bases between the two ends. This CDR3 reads CASSFGGGTEAFF. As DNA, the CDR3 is TGTGCCAGCAGCTTCGGAGGCGGGACTGAAGCTTTCTTT.

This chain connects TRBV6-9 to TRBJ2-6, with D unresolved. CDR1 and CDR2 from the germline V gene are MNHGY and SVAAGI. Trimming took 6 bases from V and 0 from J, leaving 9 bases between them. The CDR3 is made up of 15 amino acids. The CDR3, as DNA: TGTGCCAGCAGCTTGTCCTACTCTGGGGCCAACGTCCTGACTTTC. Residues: CASSLSYSGANVLTF.

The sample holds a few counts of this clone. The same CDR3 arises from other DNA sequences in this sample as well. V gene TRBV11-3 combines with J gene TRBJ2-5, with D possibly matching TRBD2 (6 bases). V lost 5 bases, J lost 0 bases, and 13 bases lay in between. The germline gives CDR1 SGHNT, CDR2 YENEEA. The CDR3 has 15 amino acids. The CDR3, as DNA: TGTGCCAGCAGCGCGCTACTAGCTAACCAAGAGACCCAGTACTTC. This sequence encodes CASSALLANQETQYF.

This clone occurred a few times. CDR3 sequence (DNA): TGTGCCAGCAGTTCCGGACAGGGTGGCTACACCTTC. Translation gives CASSSGQGGYTF. This rearrangement joins TRBV6-8 to TRBJ1-2; 8 positions match TRBD1. Germline V gives CDR1 MNHGY, CDR2 SAAAGT. This CDR3 is 12 amino acids long. Trimming cost V 4 bases and J 7 bases; bases outside gene matches: 2.

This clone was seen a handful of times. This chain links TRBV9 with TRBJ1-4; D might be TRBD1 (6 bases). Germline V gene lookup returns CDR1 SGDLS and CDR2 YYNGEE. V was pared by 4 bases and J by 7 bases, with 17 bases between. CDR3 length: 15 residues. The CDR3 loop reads CASSSSDSRSEKLFF. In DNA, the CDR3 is TGTGCCAGCAGCTCCTCGGACAGCCGTAGTGAAAAACTGTTTTTT.

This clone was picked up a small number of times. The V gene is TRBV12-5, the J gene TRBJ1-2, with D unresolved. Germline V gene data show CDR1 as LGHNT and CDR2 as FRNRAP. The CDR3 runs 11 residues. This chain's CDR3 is CASEDAYGYTF. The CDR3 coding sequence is TGTGCCAGCGAGGACGCCTATGGCTACACCTTC. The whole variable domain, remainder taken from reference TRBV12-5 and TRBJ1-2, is DARVTQTPRHKVTEMGQEVTMRCQPILGHNTVFWYRQTMMQGLELLAYFRNRAPLDDSGMPKDRFSAEMPDATLATLKIQPSEPRDSAVYFCASEDAYGYTFGSGTRLTVV.

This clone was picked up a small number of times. This CDR3 is CASFKRPGQFDEAFF. CDR3 sequence (DNA): TGTGCCAGCTTTAAACGACCGGGACAATTCGATGAAGCTTTCTTT. The chain joins TRBV11-3 to TRBJ1-1; tentative D call: TRBD1 (6 bases). The CDR3 is 15 residues long. The V gene lost 8 bases and the J gene lost 7 bases, with 23 bases spanning the gap. Germline lookup yields CDR1 SGHNT and CDR2 YENEEA.

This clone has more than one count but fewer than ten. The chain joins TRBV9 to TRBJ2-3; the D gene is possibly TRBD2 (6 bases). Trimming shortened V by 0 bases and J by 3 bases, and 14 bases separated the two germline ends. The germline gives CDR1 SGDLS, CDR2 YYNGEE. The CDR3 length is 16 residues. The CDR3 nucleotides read TGTGCCAGCAGCGTAGCTCCGGGAGTGGGGACAGATACGCAGTATTTT. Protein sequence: CASSVAPGVGTDTQYF.

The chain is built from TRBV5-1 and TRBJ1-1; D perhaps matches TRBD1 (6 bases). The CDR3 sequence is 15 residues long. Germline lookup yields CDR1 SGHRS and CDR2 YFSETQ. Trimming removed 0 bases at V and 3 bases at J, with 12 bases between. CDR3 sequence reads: CASSLEGHGDTEAFF. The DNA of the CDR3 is TGCGCCAGCAGCTTGGAGGGACACGGGGACACTGAAGCTTTCTTT.

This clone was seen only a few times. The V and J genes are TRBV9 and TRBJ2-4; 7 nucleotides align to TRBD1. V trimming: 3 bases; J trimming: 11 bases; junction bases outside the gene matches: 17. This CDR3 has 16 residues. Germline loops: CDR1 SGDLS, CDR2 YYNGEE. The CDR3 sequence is CASSAGTPTGIVVQYF. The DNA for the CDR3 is TGTGCCAGCAGCGCAGGAACCCCGACAGGGATCGTCGTTCAGTACTTC.

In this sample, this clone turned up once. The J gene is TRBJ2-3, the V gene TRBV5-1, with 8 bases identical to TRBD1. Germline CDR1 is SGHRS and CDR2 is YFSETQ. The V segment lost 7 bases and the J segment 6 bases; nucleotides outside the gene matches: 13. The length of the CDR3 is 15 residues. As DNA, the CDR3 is TGCGCCAGCGGTCTTGGATCTACAGGGGGGGATACGCAGTATTTT. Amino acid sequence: CASGLGSTGGDTQYF.

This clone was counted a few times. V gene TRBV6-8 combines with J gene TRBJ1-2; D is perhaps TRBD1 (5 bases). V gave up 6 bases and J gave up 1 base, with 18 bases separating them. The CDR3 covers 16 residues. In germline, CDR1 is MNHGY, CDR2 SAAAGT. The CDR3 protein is CASSPVTVTFNYGYTF. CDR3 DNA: TGTGCCAGCAGCCCTGTGACAGTCACTTTTAACTATGGCTACACCTTC.

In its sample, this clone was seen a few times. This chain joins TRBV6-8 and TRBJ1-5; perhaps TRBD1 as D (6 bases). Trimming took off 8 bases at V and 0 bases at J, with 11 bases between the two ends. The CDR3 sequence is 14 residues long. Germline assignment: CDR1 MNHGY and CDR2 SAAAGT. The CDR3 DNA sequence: TGTGCCAGCTTTCAGGGGCATAGCAATCAGCCCCAGCATTTT. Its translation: CASFQGHSNQPQHF.

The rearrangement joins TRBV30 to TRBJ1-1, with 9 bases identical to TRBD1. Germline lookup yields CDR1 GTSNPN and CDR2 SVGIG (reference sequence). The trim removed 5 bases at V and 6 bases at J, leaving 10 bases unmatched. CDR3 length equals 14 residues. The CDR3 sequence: CAWRTVDRGAEAFF. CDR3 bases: TGTGCCTGGCGAACCGTCGACAGGGGGGCTGAAGCTTTCTTT.

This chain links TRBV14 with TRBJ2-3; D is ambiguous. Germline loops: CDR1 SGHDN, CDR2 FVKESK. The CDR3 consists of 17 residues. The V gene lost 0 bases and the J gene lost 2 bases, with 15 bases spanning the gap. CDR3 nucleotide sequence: TGTGCCAGCAGCCAAGATCTAGTTGGGCCTTTCACAGATACGCAGTATTTT. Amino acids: CASSQDLVGPFTDTQYF.

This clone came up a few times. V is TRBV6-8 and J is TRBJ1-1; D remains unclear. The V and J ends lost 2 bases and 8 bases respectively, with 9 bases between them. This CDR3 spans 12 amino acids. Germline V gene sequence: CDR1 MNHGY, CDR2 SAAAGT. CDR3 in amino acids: CASSYKGIEAFF. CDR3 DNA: TGTGCCAGCAGTTACAAGGGTATCGAAGCTTTCTTT.